Below are 32 T cell receptor beta chains sequenced from a single sample in a study of blood T cells in healthy people across ages. A second PCR of about 7 to 12 cycles used a sample-barcoded 5' primer and a J-beta primer mix. Using its own MiXCR run on the 5' RACE reads, TCRdb lists one record per CDR3 protein. The table lists more than 900,000 distinct CDR3 sequences, 25% to 30% of them singletons. These same data were also listed under a study on T cells of mothers and their children.

Sequenced: blood. The receptors derive from a woman between 35 and 50 years old in good health.

This clonotype was seen a few times. For the CDR3, the DNA is TGTGCCAGCAGGGCGCCAGGGGCCGGGCACACTGAAGCTTTCTTT. It specifies CASRAPGAGHTEAFF. The chain joins TRBV28 to TRBJ1-1; possible D gene TRBD1, 6 bases. CDR1 and CDR2 from the germline V gene are MDHEN and SYDVKM. The CDR3 runs to 15 residues. Trimming removed 6 bases from V and 3 bases from J, with 17 bases in between.

This sequence joins TRBV19 and TRBJ1-5; the match to TRBD1 covers 7 bases. The CDR3 covers 15 residues. Trimming took 4 bases from V and 5 from J; bases not matched to a gene: 8. Germline V gene sequence: CDR1 LNHDA, CDR2 SQIVND (reference sequence). The CDR3 coding sequence is TGTGCCAGTAGTAAACAGGGGATCCTACATCAGCCCCAGCATTTT. Encoded protein: CASSKQGILHQPQHF. Together with reference TRBV19 and TRBJ1-5, the CDR3 gives the full variable domain: DGGITQSPKYLFRKEGQNVTLSCEQNLNHDAMYWYRQDPGQGLRLIYYSQIVNDFQKGDIAEGYSVSREKKESFPLTVTSAQKNPTAFYLCASSKQGILHQPQHFGDGTRLSIL.

The chain joins TRBV25-1 to TRBJ1-1; D is unclear. Germline lookup yields CDR1 MGHDK and CDR2 SYGVNS. Trimming shortened V by 3 bases and J by 1 base, and 12 bases separated the two germline ends. This CDR3 is 15 amino acids long. DNA for the CDR3: TGTGCCAGCAGTGATCCGGGTCTGGGGAACACTGAAGCTTTCTTT. Protein product: CASSDPGLGNTEAFF. The variable domain in full, completed from reference TRBV25-1 and TRBJ1-1, reads EADIYQTPRYLVIGTGKKITLECSQTMGHDKMYWYQQDPGMELHLIHYSYGVNSTEKGDLSSESTVSRIRTEHFPLTLESARPSHTSQYLCASSDPGLGNTEAFFGQGTRLTVV.

This clonotype was picked up many times. CDR3 in amino acids: CASTEGPGYQETQYF. Written as DNA, the CDR3 is TGTGCCAGCACCGAAGGTCCAGGGTACCAAGAGACCCAGTACTTC. The chain employs TRBV7-3 and TRBJ2-5; the D gene is possibly TRBD1 (5 bases). The CDR3 loop spans 15 amino acids. Between the trimmed V and J ends, which lost 7 bases and 0 bases, there was a span of 15 bases. Germline CDR1 and CDR2: SGHTA and FQGTGA.

This chain links TRBV10-3 with TRBJ1-1, with a possible D match to TRBD1 (5 bases). Germline CDR1 ENHRY, CDR2 SYGVKD. V was cut by 4 bases and J by 5 bases, with 20 bases left in between. The CDR3 has 16 residues. The chain's CDR3 is CAISGMGRGFGTEAFF. As DNA, the CDR3 is TGTGCCATCAGTGGAATGGGACGGGGGTTTGGGACTGAAGCTTTCTTT.

This clonotype has just a few counts. The chain carries TRBV7-3 and TRBJ2-6; 8 nucleotides agree with TRBD1. CDR1 SGHTA and CDR2 FQGTGA come from the germline V gene. The CDR3 spans 18 residues. Trimming removed 4 bases from V and 9 bases from J; junction bases left unmatched: 17. CDR3 DNA: TGTGCCAGCAGCTCCGGGACAGGTCGACCGTCTCCACTCAACGTCCTGACTTTC. It specifies CASSSGTGRPSPLNVLTF.

This clonotype was seen a handful of times. This chain links TRBV6-2 or TRBV6-3 with TRBJ2-1, with TRBD1 matching 9 bases. Losses at the gene ends were 8 bases for V and 10 bases for J; bases not matched to a gene: 15. Germline V lookup: CDR1 MNHEY, CDR2 SVGEGT. CDR3 length: 15 amino acids. CDR3 region: CASGYRDRDLNEQFF. The CDR3 DNA reads TGTGCCAGCGGCTACCGGGACAGGGACCTAAACGAGCAGTTCTTC.

This clonotype occurred a few times. The chain uses TRBV28 and TRBJ2-7; 7 bases are a match to TRBD1. The CDR3 runs 15 residues. Looked up from germline, CDR1 is MDHEN and CDR2 is SYDVKM. The V gene end was trimmed by 3 bases and the J gene end by 0 bases; junction bases not matched to a gene: 5. Written as DNA, the CDR3 is TGTGCCAGCAGTTTTGTCCGGGACAGCTCCTACGAGCAGTACTTC. This gives the protein CASSFVRDSSYEQYF.

The sample holds a few counts of this clonotype. This chain connects TRBV19 to TRBJ2-4, with 8 bases lining up with TRBD1. With the DNA end fitting TRBJ2-5 better, the J assignment may be wrong. CDR3 length: 16 amino acids. From germline, CDR1 is LNHDA and CDR2 SQIVND (reference sequence). This CDR3 is CASSSLTGAPQETQYF. The CDR3 DNA reads as TGTGCCAGTAGTTCGTTGACAGGGGCCCCCCAAGAGACCCAGTACTTC.

The sample holds many counts of this clonotype. The V gene is TRBV5-6, the J gene TRBJ1-1; unclear D gene. Trimming stripped 4 bases from V and 2 bases from J, with 21 bases between. Per the germline V gene, CDR1 is SGHDT and CDR2 is YYEEEE. This CDR3 comprises 17 residues. Here the CDR3 reads CASSHAPPWRLNTEAFF. The CDR3 nucleotides read TGTGCCAGCAGCCATGCCCCGCCCTGGCGGTTAAACACTGAAGCTTTCTTT.

This clonotype was detected only a few times. This chain joins TRBV18 and TRBJ2-1; no definite D call. Trimming pared 6 bases from V and 3 bases from J, leaving 18 bases between. The CDR3 totals 16 residues. Germline V gives CDR1 KGHSH, CDR2 LQKENI. CDR3 sequence: CASSPKGNLNYNEQFF. In DNA, the CDR3 is TGTGCCAGCTCCCCAAAAGGGAACCTAAACTACAATGAGCAGTTCTTC.

The V gene is TRBV24-1, the J gene TRBJ2-1; unclear D gene. From germline, CDR1 is KGHDR and CDR2 SFDVKD. The V gene lost 5 bases and the J gene lost 6 bases, with 7 bases spanning the gap. The CDR3 is 12 residues long. The DNA for the CDR3 is TGTGCCACCAGTGCCGGGTCCAATGAGCAGTTCTTC. Its translation is CATSAGSNEQFF.

This clonotype was detected many times. The rearrangement uses TRBV15 and TRBJ2-7; 10 bases match TRBD1. Trimming removed 0 bases from V and 3 bases from J; junction bases left unmatched: 5. Per the germline V gene, CDR1 is LNHNV and CDR2 is YYDKDF (reference sequence). CDR3 length equals 16 residues. CDR3 DNA: TGTGCCACCAGCAGAGATCAGGGACAGGGGTTCTACGAGCAGTACTTC. Translation: CATSRDQGQGFYEQYF.

This clonotype was recorded many times. The chain has TRBV7-8 and TRBJ1-1; maybe TRBD1 (5 bases). Per germline, CDR1 SGHVS and CDR2 FQNEAQ. V was clipped by 4 bases and J by 1 base, with 16 bases between them. The CDR3 spans 16 residues. This chain's CDR3 is CASSSRWGPENTEAFF. The CDR3 DNA sequence: TGTGCCAGCAGCTCCCGATGGGGACCGGAGAACACTGAAGCTTTCTTT.

This clonotype was picked up a small number of times. A read error may produce the germline difference seen at one junction end. This sequence joins TRBV20-1 and TRBJ1-2, with D unclear. Germline V gene data show CDR1 as DFQATT and CDR2 as SNEGSKA (reference sequence). The CDR3 totals 13 residues. The CDR3 DNA sequence: TGCAGTGCTAACATAGCTCCGGCGAGTGGCTACATCTTC. Protein: CSANIAPASGYIF.

This clonotype showed up just a few times. The chain recombines TRBV6-1 with TRBJ1-1; 7 bases agree with TRBD1. CDR1 and CDR2 (germline): MNHNS, SASEGT. The ends lost 5 bases at V and 0 bases at J; junction bases unmatched: 6. This CDR3 has 15 residues. The CDR3 DNA follows: TGTGCCAGCAGTCAGCAACAGGGGATGAACACTGAAGCTTTCTTT. Translation gives CASSQQQGMNTEAFF.

This clonotype was counted at least ten times. The rearrangement uses TRBV20-1 and TRBJ2-6, with a possible D match to TRBD1 (6 bases). Trimming took 5 bases from V and 1 from J, leaving 9 bases between them. The germline gives CDR1 DFQATT, CDR2 SNEGSKA (reference sequence). The CDR3 consists of 14 residues. The CDR3 DNA is TGCAGTGCTCTGGACAGTTCTGGGGCCAACGTCCTGACTTTC. Translating it yields CSALDSSGANVLTF.

This clonotype was recorded many times. V is TRBV7-2 and J is TRBJ2-1, with 10 nucleotides matching TRBD2. The junction had 11 bases not matched to a gene; V was cut back by 5 bases and J by 7 bases. The CDR3 loop spans 16 amino acids. CDR1 and CDR2 (germline): SGHTA, FQGNSA. CDR3 protein: CASSERAGGLKNEQFF. The CDR3 coding sequence is TGTGCCAGCAGCGAACGAGCGGGGGGGCTAAAGAATGAGCAGTTCTTC. Combining the CDR3 with reference TRBV7-2 and TRBJ2-1 gives the whole variable domain GAGVSQSPSNKVTEKGKDVELRCDPISGHTALYWYRQSLGQGLEFLIYFQGNSAPDKSGLPSDRFSAERTGGSVSTLTIQRTQQEDSAVYLCASSERAGGLKNEQFFGPGTRLTVL.

This clonotype was seen a handful of times. The chain has TRBV18 and TRBJ1-1; D is perhaps TRBD1 (5 bases). The CDR3 loop spans 15 amino acids. Germline lookup yields CDR1 KGHSH and CDR2 LQKENI. The ends were cut back, 1 base at V and 3 bases at J, with 12 bases in the middle. The CDR3 protein is CASSPQGQGDTEAFF. CDR3 nucleotide sequence: TGTGCCAGCTCACCACAGGGGCAAGGCGACACTGAAGCTTTCTTT.

This chain uses TRBV6-5 with TRBJ2-7; the D call may be TRBD1 or TRBD2 (5 bases each). Germline lookup yields CDR1 MNHEY and CDR2 SVGAGI. The CDR3 loop spans 20 amino acids. V was cut by 2 bases and J by 0 bases, with 26 bases left in between. CDR3 residues: CASSYDPGRSLTTCSYEQYF. Here the CDR3 DNA reads TGTGCCAGCAGTTACGACCCGGGACGGTCTTTGACAACCTGCTCCTACGAGCAGTACTTC.

The rearrangement joins TRBV7-9 to TRBJ2-3; D not resolved. Germline V gene lookup returns CDR1 SEHNR and CDR2 FQNEAQ (reference sequence). The CDR3 has 15 amino acids. The germline V and J ends were trimmed by 5 bases and 3 bases, with 15 bases remaining between them. The CDR3 nucleotides read TGTGCCAGCAGCCTTTCAGAGATTGTGACAGATACGCAGTATTTT. Translating it yields CASSLSEIVTDTQYF.

This clonotype was seen a handful of times. V is TRBV3-1 and J is TRBJ2-3; D is perhaps TRBD2 (6 bases). The CDR3 spans 13 residues. Per germline, CDR1 LGHDT and CDR2 YNNKEL (reference sequence). The V end was cut by 4 bases, the J end by 4 bases, with 9 bases between. The CDR3 here is CASSRDFPDTQYF. The CDR3 nucleotides are TGTGCCAGCAGCCGGGACTTTCCAGATACGCAGTATTTT.

This clonotype was found a few times. The CDR3 DNA follows: TGTGCCAGCAGCTTAGCGCGGAAGGCTGAAGGCTACACCTTC. Its translation: CASSLARKAEGYTF. The J gene is TRBJ1-2, the V gene TRBV7-9, with D unclear. V lost 0 bases to trimming and J lost 8 bases, with 13 bases between them. Looked up from germline, CDR1 is SEHNR and CDR2 is FQNEAQ (reference sequence). The CDR3 covers 14 residues.

V usage is TRBV6-1 and J usage is TRBJ1-2, with D perhaps TRBD1 (5 bases). Germline values: CDR1 MNHNS, CDR2 SASEGT. This CDR3 spans 14 amino acids. V lost 3 bases, J lost 0 bases, and 8 bases lay in between. In DNA form, the CDR3 reads TGTGCCAGCAGTGAGCGGGGCTCTAACTATGGCTACACCTTC. It encodes CASSERGSNYGYTF.

J is TRBJ1-6 and V is TRBV4-2; 7 bases line up with TRBD1. The CDR3 runs to 16 residues. Germline V gene data show CDR1 as LGHNA and CDR2 as YNFKEQ. After removal of 0 bases from V and 7 bases from J, the junction contained 6 bases not matched to a gene. CDR3 loop: CASSQDYGTENSPLHF. The CDR3, as DNA: TGTGCCAGCAGCCAAGATTATGGGACAGAAAATTCACCCCTCCACTTT.

The V call is TRBV18, the J call TRBJ2-1; 13 bases match TRBD2. V lost 5 bases, J lost 9 bases, and 7 bases stayed unmatched. Germline assignment: CDR1 KGHSH and CDR2 LQKENI. The length of the CDR3 is 15 residues. The CDR3 region is CASSSGLAGVAEQFF. For the CDR3, the DNA is TGTGCCAGCTCATCCGGACTAGCGGGGGTGGCTGAGCAGTTCTTC. Full variable domain (outside the CDR3, taken from reference TRBV18 and TRBJ2-1): NAGVMQNPRHLVRRRGQEARLRCSPMKGHSHVYWYRQLPEEGLKFMVYLQKENIIDESGMPKERFSAEFPKEGPSILRIQQVVRGDSAAYFCASSSGLAGVAEQFFGPGTRLTVL.

This clonotype was counted between two and nine times. This chain uses TRBV28 with TRBJ1-1; D not certain. The CDR3 length is 15 residues. The germline V and J ends were trimmed by 3 bases and 2 bases, with 13 bases remaining between them. CDR1 is MDHEN and CDR2 is SYDVKM in the germline V gene. CDR3 in DNA: TGTGCCAGCAGTTTGAGGGCGGCAGGTAACACTGAAGCTTTCTTT. Encoded protein: CASSLRAAGNTEAFF.

This clonotype was seen a handful of times. The V and J genes are TRBV28 and TRBJ2-7; D may match TRBD1 or TRBD2 (6 bases each). Trimming pared 5 bases from V and 2 bases from J, leaving 13 bases between. Germline lookup yields CDR1 MDHEN and CDR2 SYDVKM. There are 14 residues in the CDR3. In DNA form, the CDR3 reads TGTGCCAGCAGTGCGGGACACCTAACCTACGAGCAGTACTTC. Encoded protein: CASSAGHLTYEQYF.

This rearrangement joins TRBV3-1 to TRBJ2-4, with 7 positions matching TRBD1. TRBJ2-7 matches the DNA end more closely, so the J call is doubtful. The CDR3 has 16 amino acids. Per germline, CDR1 LGHDT and CDR2 YNNKEL (reference sequence). The CDR3 coding sequence is TGTGCCAGCAGCCAAGAAGCCCCACCGGACAGGAACGAGCAGTACTTC. The encoded protein is CASSQEAPPDRNEQYF.

The CDR3: CASSLTTVSSYNEQYF. CDR3 sequence (DNA): TGTGCCAGCAGCTTAACGACAGTCAGCTCCTACAATGAGCAGTACTTC. V usage is TRBV7-3 and J usage is TRBJ2-1; D might be TRBD1 (5 bases). The J call may be in error: the DNA end matches TRBJ2-7 better. The CDR3 extends over 16 amino acids. The germline gives CDR1 SGHTA, CDR2 FQGTGA.

This clonotype was seen repeatedly, ten times or more. The J gene is TRBJ2-6, the V gene TRBV12-3 or TRBV12-4, with D perhaps matching TRBD1 (5 bases). The length of the CDR3 is 16 residues. V dropped 2 bases and J dropped 0 bases, with 8 bases sitting between them. CDR3 DNA sequence: TGTGCCAGCAGTTTATGGCAGGGCTCTGGGGCCAACGTCCTGACTTTC. Encoded protein: CASSLWQGSGANVLTF.

J is TRBJ2-5 and V is TRBV2, with D unresolved. The CDR3 covers 11 residues. Germline V lookup: CDR1 SNHLY, CDR2 FYNNEI. V lost 6 bases and J 4 bases, leaving 6 bases between the germline ends. CDR3 in DNA: TGTGCCAGCAGGGTAGCAGAGACCCAGTACTTC. Encoded protein: CASRVAETQYF.